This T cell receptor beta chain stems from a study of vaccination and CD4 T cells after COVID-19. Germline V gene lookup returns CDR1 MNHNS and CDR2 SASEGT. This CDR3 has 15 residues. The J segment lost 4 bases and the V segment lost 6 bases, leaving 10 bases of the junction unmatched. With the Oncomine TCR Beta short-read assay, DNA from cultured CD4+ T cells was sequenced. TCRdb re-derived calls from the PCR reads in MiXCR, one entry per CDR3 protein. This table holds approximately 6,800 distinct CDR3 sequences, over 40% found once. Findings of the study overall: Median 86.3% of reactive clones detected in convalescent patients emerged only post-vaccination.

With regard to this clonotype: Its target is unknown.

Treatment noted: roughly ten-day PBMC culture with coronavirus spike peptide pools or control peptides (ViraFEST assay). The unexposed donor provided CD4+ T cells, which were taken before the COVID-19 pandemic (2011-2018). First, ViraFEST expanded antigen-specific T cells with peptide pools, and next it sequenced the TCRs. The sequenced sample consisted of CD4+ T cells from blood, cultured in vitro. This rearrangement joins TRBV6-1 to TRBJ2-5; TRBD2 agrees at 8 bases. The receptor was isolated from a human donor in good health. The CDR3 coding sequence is TGTGCCAGCAGCCCCATTAGTCTAGCGGGAGAGACCCAGTACTTC. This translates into CASSPISLAGETQYF.